The 32 T cell receptor beta chains reported below all come from one sample, sequenced in a study of blood T cell repertoires in COVID-19. TCRdb's table, derived via immunoSEQ multiplex PCR, lists solely in-frame clones and lacks some. Here the sample spans over 200,000 clones, 88% being singletons. Sequencing was performed on PBMCs or T cells enriched from blood (not recorded which). The receptors were gathered from a woman aged 40 to 55 with acute COVID-19.

The chain carries TRBV30 and TRBJ2-5; 7 bases line up with TRBD2. The CDR3 spans 13 residues. Trimming cost V 0 bases and J 4 bases; bases outside gene matches: 2. CDR1 GTSNPN and CDR2 SVGIG come from the germline V gene (reference sequence). For the CDR3, the DNA is TGTGCCTGGAGTGTATTAGCGGGAGAGACCCAGTACTTC. The encoded protein is CAWSVLAGETQYF.

V and J are TRBV19 and TRBJ2-2; D may be TRBD1 (5 bases). The CDR3 contains 16 residues. V lost 6 bases, J lost 2 bases, and 16 bases lay in between. The germline gives CDR1 LNHDA, CDR2 SQIVND (reference sequence). The CDR3 sequence: CASRRGARANTGELFF. The CDR3 DNA reads as TGTGCCAGTAGACGAGGCGCCAGGGCAAACACCGGGGAGCTGTTTTTT.

This rearrangement joins TRBV18 to TRBJ1-1, with TRBD1 as a possible D gene (6 bases). The CDR3 is made up of 15 amino acids. Germline V gene lookup returns CDR1 KGHSH and CDR2 LQKENI. With 5 bases removed from V and 1 base from J, the gap between germline ends came to 14 bases. The DNA of the CDR3 is TGTGCCAGCTCAACAAAACAGGGAACGAACACTGAAGCTTTCTTT. As protein: CASSTKQGTNTEAFF.

V and J are TRBV7-2 and TRBJ2-2; 7 bases line up with TRBD1. From germline, CDR1 is SGHTA and CDR2 FQGNSA. After removal of 4 bases from V and 4 bases from J, the junction contained 3 bases not matched to a gene. The CDR3 runs 14 residues. The CDR3 is CASSSGQITGELFF. CDR3 DNA: TGTGCCAGCAGCTCGGGACAGATCACCGGGGAGCTGTTTTTT.

The rearrangement uses TRBV4-3 and TRBJ2-5, with TRBD2 matching 10 bases. This CDR3 is 18 amino acids long. V was clipped by 0 bases and J by 5 bases; unmatched bases: 12. The germline CDR1 and CDR2 sequences are LGHNA and YSLEER. The CDR3 region has the DNA TGCGCCAGCAGCCAAGATCCCCGGCTAGCGGGAGTACAGGAGACCCAGTACTTC. Its protein is CASSQDPRLAGVQETQYF.

The chain carries TRBV7-2 and TRBJ2-5; 9 bases fit TRBD1. The CDR3 has 15 amino acids. CDR1 is SGHTA, CDR2 FQGNSA, per germline. The V and J ends lost 4 bases and 5 bases, in that order; junction bases with no gene match: 8. CDR3 amino acids: CASSSGGDRVETQYF. In nucleotides, the CDR3 is TGTGCCAGCAGCTCCGGCGGGGACAGGGTTGAGACCCAGTACTTC.

V and J are TRBV29-1 and TRBJ2-3, with D maybe TRBD1 (5 bases). This CDR3 has 14 amino acids. Between the trimmed V and J ends, which lost 3 bases and 1 base, there was a span of 11 bases. Per germline, CDR1 SQVTM and CDR2 ANQGSEA. This CDR3 is CSVDDRSRTDTQYF. DNA of the CDR3: TGCAGCGTTGATGACAGATCCCGCACAGATACGCAGTATTTT.

The chain uses TRBV4-2 and TRBJ2-1; 11 bases match TRBD2. Trimming removed 0 bases from V and 8 bases from J; junction bases left unmatched: 3. The CDR3 totals 15 residues. The germline V gene has CDR1 LGHNA and CDR2 YNFKEQ. CDR3 nucleotide sequence: TGTGCCAGCAGCCAAGAGACGGGACTAGCGGATGAGCAGTTCTTC. Translating gives CASSQETGLADEQFF.

This clone was found once. The chain is built from TRBV19 and TRBJ2-7; D gene unclear. Germline loops: CDR1 LNHDA, CDR2 SQIVND (reference sequence). V was shortened by 11 bases and J by 3 bases, with 11 bases between the two germline ends. The length of the CDR3 is 11 residues. The DNA for the CDR3 is TGTGCCCCCAAGCAGGTCTACGAGCAGTACGTC. Translation: CAPKQVYEQYV.

This clone was found once. The rearrangement joins TRBV7-8 to TRBJ2-1, with TRBD1 identical over 9 bases. V shed 4 bases and J 6 bases; nucleotides not matched to a gene: 10. CDR3 length: 16 amino acids. Germline V gene data show CDR1 as SGHVS and CDR2 as FQNEAQ. The CDR3 protein is CASSYAPDRGGNEQFF. For the CDR3, the DNA is TGTGCCAGCAGCTACGCCCCGGACAGGGGAGGCAATGAGCAGTTCTTC.

This chain joins TRBV5-1 and TRBJ1-2; 9 bases line up with TRBD1. J gave up 6 bases and V 4 bases, and 10 bases lay outside the gene matches. CDR3 size: 15 residues. Germline lookup yields CDR1 SGHRS and CDR2 YFSETQ. CDR3 loop: CASSRLSTGGNGYTF. In DNA, the CDR3 is TGCGCCAGCAGCCGATTATCGACAGGGGGAAATGGCTACACCTTC.

The V and J genes are TRBV5-8 and TRBJ1-5; 8 bases match TRBD1. The V segment lost 4 bases and the J segment 3 bases; nucleotides outside the gene matches: 9. CDR1 and CDR2 (germline): SGHTS, YDEGEE. The CDR3 covers 16 residues. CDR3: CASSRRTGSYNQPQHF. CDR3 coding DNA: TGTGCCAGCAGCAGAAGGACAGGGAGCTACAATCAGCCCCAGCATTTT.

The chain combines TRBV29-1 with TRBJ2-7, with TRBD1 identical over 9 bases. The CDR3 is made up of 15 amino acids. V dropped 1 base and J dropped 6; count of bases not matched to a gene: 10. Per the germline V gene, CDR1 is SQVTM and CDR2 is ANQGSEA. The CDR3 nucleotides are TGCAGCGTTGAAGGGACAGGGGTAGGGATATTCGAGCAGTACTTC. Translation gives CSVEGTGVGIFEQYF.

V is TRBV30 and J is TRBJ1-2; 7 bases match TRBD1. CDR1 and CDR2 from the germline V gene are GTSNPN and SVGIG (reference sequence). The ends lost 5 bases at V and 2 bases at J; junction bases unmatched: 8. CDR3 length equals 14 residues. The CDR3 sequence: CAWVRGQWNYGYTF. The CDR3, as DNA: TGTGCCTGGGTCCGGGGACAGTGGAACTATGGCTACACCTTC.

This chain uses TRBV9 with TRBJ1-3; possible D gene TRBD1, 5 bases. The CDR3 runs to 15 residues. From germline, CDR1 is SGDLS and CDR2 YYNGEE. Between the trimmed V and J ends, which lost 5 bases and 5 bases, there was a span of 17 bases. The CDR3 is CASSPFAGSRNTIYF. The CDR3 region has the DNA TGTGCCAGCAGTCCCTTCGCAGGGTCTAGAAACACCATATATTTT.

The chain has TRBV3-1 (or the pseudogene TRBV3-2) and TRBJ2-1, with 13 bases that match TRBD2. Looked up from germline, CDR1 is LGHDT and CDR2 is YNNKEL (reference sequence). This CDR3 comprises 17 residues. The junction had 2 bases not matched to a gene; V was cut back by 1 base and J by 2 bases. This CDR3 is CASSQGGTSGTYNEQFF. DNA for the CDR3: TGTGCCAGCAGCCAAGGGGGGACTAGCGGGACCTACAATGAGCAGTTCTTC.

The chain carries TRBV2 and TRBJ2-3, with 11 nucleotides matching TRBD2. CDR3 size: 16 residues. The germline V gene encodes CDR1 SNHLY and CDR2 FYNNEI. With 7 bases clipped from V and 0 bases from J, the junction kept 6 bases outside the gene matches. The CDR3 spells CASNLAGGLSTDTQYF. As DNA, the CDR3 is TGTGCCAGCAATCTAGCGGGGGGCCTGAGCACAGATACGCAGTATTTT.

This chain uses TRBV28 with TRBJ2-3; a possible D gene is TRBD1 (6 bases). Trimming pared 4 bases from V and 0 bases from J, leaving 14 bases between. Germline V gene lookup returns CDR1 MDHEN and CDR2 SYDVKM. The CDR3 runs to 16 residues. In DNA form, the CDR3 reads TGTGCCAGCAGTTCATTACAGGGATCAAGCACAGATACGCAGTATTTT. This sequence encodes CASSSLQGSSTDTQYF.

The chain's CDR3 is CASSISQGTNTEAFF. As DNA, the CDR3 is TGTGCCAGTAGTATAAGCCAGGGGACGAACACTGAAGCTTTCTTT. The gene calls are TRBV19 and TRBJ1-1; D may be TRBD1 (6 bases). Germline V gives CDR1 LNHDA, CDR2 SQIVND (reference sequence). The CDR3 has 15 residues. V dropped 2 bases and J dropped 1 base, with 11 bases sitting between them.

This clone was counted once. The chain is built from TRBV5-4 and TRBJ1-6, with D unclear. Trimming shortened V by 0 bases and J by 0 bases, and 10 bases separated the two germline ends. In germline, CDR1 is SGHNT, CDR2 YYREEE (reference sequence). This CDR3 spans 17 amino acids. Written as DNA, the CDR3 is TGTGCCAGCAGCTTGGGGGGAGTGAGCTCCTATAATTCACCCCTCCACTTT. Its translation is CASSLGGVSSYNSPLHF.

V and J are TRBV9 and TRBJ1-2, with D maybe TRBD1 (6 bases). V was cut by 6 bases and J by 4 bases, with 19 bases left in between. Germline CDR1 reads SGDLS; CDR2 reads YYNGEE. CDR3 length: 15 residues. CDR3 protein: CASNEGGTSSYGYTF. Written as DNA, the CDR3 is TGTGCCAGCAACGAGGGGGGGACTTCGAGCTATGGCTACACCTTC.

The chain carries TRBV5-1 and TRBJ2-3, with a weak D call TRBD2 (5 bases). CDR3 length equals 15 residues. V shed 3 bases and J shed 2 bases, with 13 bases lying between them. Germline-derived CDR1 and CDR2 are SGHRS and YFSETQ. Here the CDR3 reads CASSSGDYDTDTQYF. The CDR3 nucleotides read TGCGCCAGCAGCTCAGGCGACTACGACACAGATACGCAGTATTTT.

The chain links TRBV30 to TRBJ2-3; TRBD1 matches at 7 bases. After removal of 3 bases from V and 6 bases from J, the junction contained 6 bases not matched to a gene. The length of the CDR3 is 13 residues. Germline V gives CDR1 GTSNPN, CDR2 SVGIG (reference sequence). CDR3 DNA: TGTGCCTGGAGACAGGGGCGGATGGATACGCAGTATTTT. Residues: CAWRQGRMDTQYF.

There are a few counts of this clone. The chain joins TRBV7-9 to TRBJ1-1; TRBD1 is a possible D gene (5 bases). Germline V gives CDR1 SEHNR, CDR2 FQNEAQ (reference sequence). The CDR3 totals 15 residues. V dropped 1 base and J dropped 0 bases, with 9 bases sitting between them. The CDR3 is CASSLVGHVNTEAFF. CDR3 nucleotides: TGTGCCAGCAGCTTAGTTGGACACGTGAACACTGAAGCTTTCTTT.

This chain joins TRBV29-1 and TRBJ1-1; D gene ambiguous. CDR3 length: 12 residues. Trimming shortened V by 6 bases and J by 6 bases, and 14 bases separated the two germline ends. Germline values: CDR1 SQVTM, CDR2 ANQGSEA. The CDR3 DNA sequence: TGCAGCGTACAGCCCCGTAGTGCTGAAGCTTTCTTT. Protein sequence: CSVQPRSAEAFF.

This clone was seen only once. V is TRBV5-6 and J is TRBJ2-7; 8 nucleotides agree with TRBD2. Germline V CDR1 and CDR2: SGHDT, YYEEEE. V gave up 2 bases and J gave up 0 bases; unmatched junction bases: 7. CDR3 length: 16 amino acids. The CDR3 coding sequence is TGTGCCAGCAGCTTCATGGGTAGCGGGGACTCCTACGAGCAGTACTTC. Its protein product is CASSFMGSGDSYEQYF. Based on the CDR3 plus reference TRBV5-6 and TRBJ2-7, the full variable domain is DAGVTQSPTHLIKTRGQQVTLRCSPKSGHDTVSWYQQALGQGPQFIFQYYEEEERQRGNFPDRFSGHQFPNYSSELNVNALLLGDSALYLCASSFMGSGDSYEQYFGPGTRLTVT.

This clone appeared a single time. The rearrangement joins TRBV5-1 to TRBJ1-4; D perhaps matches TRBD1 (6 bases). V lost 4 bases and J 8 bases, leaving 18 bases between the germline ends. The CDR3 covers 15 residues. Germline lookup yields CDR1 SGHRS and CDR2 YFSETQ. CDR3 sequence (DNA): TGCGCCAGCAGCCCCGAGACAGGTCTTGAGGAAAAACTGTTTTTT. Protein sequence: CASSPETGLEEKLFF.

J is TRBJ1-6 and V is TRBV7-9; TRBD1 matches 9 bases. The CDR3 is 17 residues long. Germline V gene lookup returns CDR1 SEHNR and CDR2 FQNEAQ (reference sequence). J lost 7 bases, V lost 3 bases, and 10 bases had no gene match. The CDR3 spells CASSFGTGKTRNSPLHF. The DNA for the CDR3 is TGTGCCAGCAGCTTTGGGACAGGGAAAACAAGAAATTCACCCCTCCACTTT.

V is TRBV9 and J is TRBJ2-2, with a possible D match to TRBD2 (6 bases). V lost 3 bases, J lost 5 bases, and 14 bases lay in between. CDR3 size: 15 residues. Germline V gene data show CDR1 as SGDLS and CDR2 as YYNGEE. CDR3 in DNA: TGTGCCAGCAGCGCATCGACTAGTTGGACCGGGGAGCTGTTTTTT. Translating it yields CASSASTSWTGELFF.

The chain has TRBV12-3 or TRBV12-4 and TRBJ2-7; no reliable D call. The CDR3 consists of 13 residues. V lost 1 base and J lost 3, with 7 bases in between. The CDR3 DNA reads TGTGCCAGCAGTTTAGACAGCCGCTACGAGCAGTACTTC. Translated, it gives CASSLDSRYEQYF.

This chain joins TRBV19 and TRBJ2-2; no firm D call. The V end was cut by 3 bases, the J end by 9 bases, with 8 bases between. The CDR3 has 12 amino acids. The germline V gene has CDR1 LNHDA and CDR2 SQIVND (reference sequence). The CDR3, as DNA: TGTGCCAGTAGTATGCTGGGCCGGGAGCTGTTTTTT. Its protein product is CASSMLGRELFF.

V usage is TRBV19 and J usage is TRBJ2-1, with D maybe TRBD2 (6 bases). There are 11 residues in the CDR3. V lost 9 bases and J lost 12, with 15 bases in between. CDR1 is LNHDA, CDR2 SQIVND, per germline (reference sequence). The DNA of the CDR3 is TGTGCCAGCGGGAGATGGGGGAGGCAGTTCTTC. This sequence encodes CASGRWGRQFF. The complete variable domain, with remaining parts taken from reference TRBV19 and TRBJ2-1, reads DGGITQSPKYLFRKEGQNVTLSCEQNLNHDAMYWYRQDPGQGLRLIYYSQIVNDFQKGDIAEGYSVSREKKESFPLTVTSAQKNPTAFYLCASGRWGRQFFGPGTRLTVL.